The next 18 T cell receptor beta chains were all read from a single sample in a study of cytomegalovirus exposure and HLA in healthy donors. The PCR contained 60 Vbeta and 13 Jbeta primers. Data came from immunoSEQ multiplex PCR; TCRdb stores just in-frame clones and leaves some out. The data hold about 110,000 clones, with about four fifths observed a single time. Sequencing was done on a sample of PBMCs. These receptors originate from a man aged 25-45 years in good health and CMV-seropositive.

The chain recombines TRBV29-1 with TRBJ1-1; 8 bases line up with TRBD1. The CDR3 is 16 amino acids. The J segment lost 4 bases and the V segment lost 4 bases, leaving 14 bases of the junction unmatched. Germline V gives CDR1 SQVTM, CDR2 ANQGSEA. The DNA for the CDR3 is TGCAGCGTTGGAGGAGACAGGGGCGAAGGTAGCACTGAAGCTTTCTTT. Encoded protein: CSVGGDRGEGSTEAFF.

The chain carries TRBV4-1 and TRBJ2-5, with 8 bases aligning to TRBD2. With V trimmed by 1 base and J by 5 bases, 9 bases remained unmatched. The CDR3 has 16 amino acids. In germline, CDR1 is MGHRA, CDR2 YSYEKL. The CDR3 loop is CASSQVSGSRPETQYF. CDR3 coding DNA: TGCGCCAGCAGCCAAGTGAGCGGGAGTCGGCCGGAGACCCAGTACTTC.

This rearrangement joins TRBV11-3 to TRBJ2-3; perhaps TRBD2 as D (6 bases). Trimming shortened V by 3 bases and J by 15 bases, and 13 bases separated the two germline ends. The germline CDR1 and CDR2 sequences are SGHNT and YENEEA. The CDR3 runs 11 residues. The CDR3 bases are TGTGCCAGCAGCTTTAGTGGACTATCTTATTTT. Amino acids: CASSFSGLSYF. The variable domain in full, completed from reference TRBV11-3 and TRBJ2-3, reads EAGVVQSPRYKIIEKKQPVAFWCNPISGHNTLYWYLQNLGQGPELLIRYENEEAVDDSQLPKDRFSAERLKGVDSTLKIQPAELGDSAVYLCASSFSGLSYFGPGTRLTVL.

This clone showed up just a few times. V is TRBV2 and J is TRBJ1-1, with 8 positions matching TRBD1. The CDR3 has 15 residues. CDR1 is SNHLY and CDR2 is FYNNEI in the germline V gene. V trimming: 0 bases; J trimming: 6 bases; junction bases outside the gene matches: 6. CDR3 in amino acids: CASSEAVLQGAEAFF. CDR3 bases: TGTGCCAGCAGTGAAGCTGTCTTACAGGGGGCTGAAGCTTTCTTT.

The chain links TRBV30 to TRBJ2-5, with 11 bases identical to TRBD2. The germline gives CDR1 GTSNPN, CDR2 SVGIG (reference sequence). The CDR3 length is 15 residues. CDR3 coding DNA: TGTGGTTGCGCAACTGGGACTAGCGGAAAAGAGACCCAGTACTTC. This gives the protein CGCATGTSGKETQYF.

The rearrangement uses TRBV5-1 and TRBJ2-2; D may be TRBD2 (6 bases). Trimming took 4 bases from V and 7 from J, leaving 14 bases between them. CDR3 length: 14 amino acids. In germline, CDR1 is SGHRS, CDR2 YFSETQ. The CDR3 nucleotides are TGCGCCAGCAGCCCCGGAGGGGAACACGGGGAGCTGTTTTTT. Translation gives CASSPGGEHGELFF.

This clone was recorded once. CDR3 bases: TGTGCCAGCAGTTACCGGGGGGGGTACTATGGCTACACCTTC. Residues: CASSYRGGYYGYTF. The rearrangement joins TRBV6-5 to TRBJ1-2, with D maybe TRBD1 (5 bases). The CDR3 is made up of 14 amino acids. Germline V lookup: CDR1 MNHEY, CDR2 SVGAGI. V was trimmed by 2 bases and J by 3 bases, leaving 10 bases between them.

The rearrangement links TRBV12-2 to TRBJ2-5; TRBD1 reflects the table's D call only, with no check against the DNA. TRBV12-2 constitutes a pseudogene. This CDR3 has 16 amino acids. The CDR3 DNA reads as TGTGCAAGTCGCCTCAAGACAGGTCAGGGCCAAGAGACCCAGTACTTC. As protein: CASRLKTGQGQETQYF.

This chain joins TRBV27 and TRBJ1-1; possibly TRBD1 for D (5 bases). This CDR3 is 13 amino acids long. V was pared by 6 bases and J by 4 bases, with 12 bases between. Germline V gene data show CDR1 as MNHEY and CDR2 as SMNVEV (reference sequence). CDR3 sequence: CASSPTVITEAFF. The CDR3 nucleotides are TGTGCCAGCAGCCCGACAGTGATCACTGAAGCTTTCTTT.

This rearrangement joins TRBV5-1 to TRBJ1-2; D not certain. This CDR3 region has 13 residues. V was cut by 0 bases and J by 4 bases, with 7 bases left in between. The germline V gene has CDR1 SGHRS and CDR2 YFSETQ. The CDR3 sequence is CASSLGPFYGYTF. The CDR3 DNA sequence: TGCGCCAGCAGCTTGGGGCCGTTCTATGGCTACACCTTC.

This chain's CDR3 is CASSPGNGETQYF. The CDR3, as DNA: TGCGCCAGCAGCCCGGGTAATGGAGAGACCCAGTACTTC. The chain carries TRBV5-1 and TRBJ2-5, with D uncertain. V was shortened by 4 bases and J by 4 bases, with 11 bases between the two germline ends. Germline CDR1 and CDR2: SGHRS and YFSETQ. The CDR3 spans 13 residues.

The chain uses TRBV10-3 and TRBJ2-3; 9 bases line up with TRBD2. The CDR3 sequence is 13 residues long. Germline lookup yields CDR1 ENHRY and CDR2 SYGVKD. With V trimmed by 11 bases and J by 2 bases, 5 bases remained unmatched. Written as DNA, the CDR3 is TGTGCCTCCGCGGGGGGGACCACAGATACGCAGTATTTT. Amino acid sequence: CASAGGTTDTQYF.

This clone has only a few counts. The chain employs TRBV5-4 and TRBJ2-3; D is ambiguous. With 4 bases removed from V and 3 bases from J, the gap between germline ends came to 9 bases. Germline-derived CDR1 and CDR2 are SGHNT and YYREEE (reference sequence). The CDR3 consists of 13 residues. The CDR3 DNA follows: TGTGCCAGCAGCCGAGAGGTAACAGATACGCAGTATTTT. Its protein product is CASSREVTDTQYF.

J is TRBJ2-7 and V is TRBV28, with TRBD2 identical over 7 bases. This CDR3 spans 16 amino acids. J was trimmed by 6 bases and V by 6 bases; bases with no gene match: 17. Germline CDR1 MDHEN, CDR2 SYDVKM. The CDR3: CASRRRDYRYRAEQYV. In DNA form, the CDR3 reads TGTGCCAGCAGGAGACGGGACTATCGTTACCGCGCCGAGCAGTACGTC.

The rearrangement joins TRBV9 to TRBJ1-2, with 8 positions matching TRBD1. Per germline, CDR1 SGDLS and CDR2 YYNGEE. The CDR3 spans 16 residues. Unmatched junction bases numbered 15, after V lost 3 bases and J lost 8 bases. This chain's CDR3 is CASSAQSLQGAGGYTF. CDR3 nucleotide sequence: TGTGCCAGCAGCGCACAATCCCTCCAGGGGGCAGGCGGCTACACCTTC.

CDR3 nucleotide sequence: TGTGCCAGCAACGGGGGAACAGATACGCAGTATTTT. This encodes CASNGGTDTQYF. The rearrangement links TRBV28 to TRBJ2-3; the D gene is possibly TRBD2 (6 bases). The germline V and J ends were trimmed by 7 bases and 3 bases, with 8 bases remaining between them. Germline CDR1 is MDHEN and CDR2 is SYDVKM. The CDR3 has 12 amino acids.

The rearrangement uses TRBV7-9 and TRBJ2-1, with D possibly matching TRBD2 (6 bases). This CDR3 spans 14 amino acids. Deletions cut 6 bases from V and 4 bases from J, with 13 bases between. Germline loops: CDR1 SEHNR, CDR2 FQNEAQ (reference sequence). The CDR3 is CASSSGSGYNEQFF. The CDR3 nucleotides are TGTGCCAGCAGTAGCGGATCGGGGTACAATGAGCAGTTCTTC.

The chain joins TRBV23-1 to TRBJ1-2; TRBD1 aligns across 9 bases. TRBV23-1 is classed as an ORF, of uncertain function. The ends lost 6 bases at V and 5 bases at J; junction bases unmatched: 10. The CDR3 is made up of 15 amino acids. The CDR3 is CASRFQRTGEYGYTF. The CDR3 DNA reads TGCGCCAGCAGGTTTCAACGGACAGGGGAATATGGCTACACCTTC.